What follows describes a single T cell receptor (beta chain). Its specificity is not known. This sample was taken from a study of T cell repertoires in cytomegalovirus infection. TCRdb processed the reads anew with MiXCR; each CDR3 protein has one entry. Of over 120,000 distinct CDR3 sequences detected, more than 30% appear once; the ten largest clones hold 52%. V shed 4 bases, J shed 3 bases, and the junction held 7 bases outside the gene matches. Germline CDR1 and CDR2: KGHDR and SFDVKD. CDR3 length equals 15 residues. The receptor was isolated from a human donor in good health (CMV status not recorded). Some clones in this sample may be carry-over from other donors' samples. The sequencing used CD8+ T cells from cultured PBMCs, collected from culture after CMV antigen stimulation. The chain carries TRBV24-1 and TRBJ1-2; 7 nucleotides agree with TRBD1. The CDR3 DNA sequence: TGTGCCACCAGTGACCAACAGGGGTTCCACTATGGCTACACCTTC. Its protein product is CATSDQQGFHYGYTF.